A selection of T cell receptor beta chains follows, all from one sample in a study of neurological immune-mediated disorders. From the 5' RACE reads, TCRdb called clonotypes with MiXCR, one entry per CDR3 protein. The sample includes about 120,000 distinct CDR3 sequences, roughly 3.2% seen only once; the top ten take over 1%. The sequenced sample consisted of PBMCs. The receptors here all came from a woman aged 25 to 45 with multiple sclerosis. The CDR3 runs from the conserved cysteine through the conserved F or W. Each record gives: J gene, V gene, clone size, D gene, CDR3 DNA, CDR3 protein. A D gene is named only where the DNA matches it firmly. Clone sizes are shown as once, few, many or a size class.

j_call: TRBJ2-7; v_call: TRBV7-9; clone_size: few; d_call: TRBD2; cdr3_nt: TGTGCCAGCAGTCAGCCTAGCGGGACAAACCCCTACGAGCAGTACTTC; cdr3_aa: CASSQPSGTNPYEQYF
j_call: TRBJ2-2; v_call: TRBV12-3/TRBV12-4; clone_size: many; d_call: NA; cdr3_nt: TGTGCCAGCACCAACACCGGGGAGCTGTTTTTT; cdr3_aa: CASTNTGELFF
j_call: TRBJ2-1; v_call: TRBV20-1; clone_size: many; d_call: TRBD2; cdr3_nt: TGCAGTGGGATGACTAGCGGGAGTGTCAAGTGGTCCTACAATGAGCAGTTCTTC; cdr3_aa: CSGMTSGSVKWSYNEQFF
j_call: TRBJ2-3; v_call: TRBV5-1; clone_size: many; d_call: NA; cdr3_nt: TGCGCCAGCAGCTTTCTAGGATTCACAGATACGCAGTATTTT; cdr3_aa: CASSFLGFTDTQYF
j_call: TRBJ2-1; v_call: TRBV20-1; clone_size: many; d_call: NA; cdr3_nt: TGCAGTGCTAGGAACTGGGGGGGCTCTAATGAGCAGTTCTTC; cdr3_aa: CSARNWGGSNEQFF
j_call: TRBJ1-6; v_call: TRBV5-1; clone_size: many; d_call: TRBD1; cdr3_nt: TGCGCCAGCAGCTCCTCGGGACAGATAGTTTCACCCCTCCACTTT; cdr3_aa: CASSSSGQIVSPLHF
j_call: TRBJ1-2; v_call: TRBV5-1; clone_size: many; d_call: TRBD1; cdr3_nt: TGCGCCAGCAGCTTGGGGACAGGGTTTGGCTACACCTTC; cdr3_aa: CASSLGTGFGYTF
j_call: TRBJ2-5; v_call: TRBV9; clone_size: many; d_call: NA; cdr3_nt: TGTGCCAGCAGCGTGGAAACTGCCGAAGAGACCCAGTACTTC; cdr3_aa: CASSVETAEETQYF
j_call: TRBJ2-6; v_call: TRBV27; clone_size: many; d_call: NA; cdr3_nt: TGTGCCAGCAGTCCCAGGGGTGTTGGGGCCAACGTCCTGACTTTC; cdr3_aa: CASSPRGVGANVLTF
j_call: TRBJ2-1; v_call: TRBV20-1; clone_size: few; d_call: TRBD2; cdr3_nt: TGCAGTGCCCCCGGGGGGTGGGATGAGCAGTTCTTC; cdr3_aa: CSAPGGWDEQFF
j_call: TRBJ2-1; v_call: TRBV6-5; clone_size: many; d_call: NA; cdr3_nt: TGTGCCAGCAGTTCAACGGACCTTTCCTACAATGAGCAGTTCTTC; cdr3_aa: CASSSTDLSYNEQFF
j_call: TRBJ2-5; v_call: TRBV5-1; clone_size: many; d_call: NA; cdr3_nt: TGCGCCAGCAGCTCGGGGACTGGGATGGAGACCCAGTACTTC; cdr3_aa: CASSSGTGMETQYF
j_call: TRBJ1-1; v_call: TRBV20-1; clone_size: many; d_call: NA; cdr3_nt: TGCAGTGCGGCCAGACAGGTGAACACTGAAGCTTTCTTT; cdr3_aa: CSAARQVNTEAFF
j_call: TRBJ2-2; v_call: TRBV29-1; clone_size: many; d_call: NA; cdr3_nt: TGCAGCTCCGAGGGAGGCACCGGGGAGCTGTTTTTT; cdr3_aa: CSSEGGTGELFF
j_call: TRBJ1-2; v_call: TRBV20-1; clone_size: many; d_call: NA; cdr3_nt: TGCAGTGGGACGAGCGGATTCCTGGGAGGCTACACCTTC; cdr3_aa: CSGTSGFLGGYTF
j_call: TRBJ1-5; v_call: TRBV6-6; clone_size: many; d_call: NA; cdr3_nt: TGTGCCAGCAGTTTAAGTGGCTATAGCAATCAGCCCCAGCATTTT; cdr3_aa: CASSLSGYSNQPQHF
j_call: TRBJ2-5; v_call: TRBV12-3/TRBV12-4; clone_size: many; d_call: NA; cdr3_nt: TGTGCCAGCAGTTCCAGGATGGGGGGGCGACTAGCCCAAGAGACCCAGTACTTC; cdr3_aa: CASSSRMGGRLAQETQYF
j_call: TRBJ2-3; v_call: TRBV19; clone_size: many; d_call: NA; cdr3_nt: TGTGCCAGTAGTCCCGGCGTGACCGGGGTTAAGAATACGCAGTATTTT; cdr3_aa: CASSPGVTGVKNTQYF
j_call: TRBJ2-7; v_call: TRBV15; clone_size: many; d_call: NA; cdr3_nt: TGTGCCACCAGCAGAGATCCCGGGGGCTACGAGCAGTACTTC; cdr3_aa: CATSRDPGGYEQYF
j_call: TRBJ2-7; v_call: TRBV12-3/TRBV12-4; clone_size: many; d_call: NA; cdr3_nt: TGTGCCAGCAGTTCAGGGGATTGGAACGAGCAGTACTTC; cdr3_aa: CASSSGDWNEQYF
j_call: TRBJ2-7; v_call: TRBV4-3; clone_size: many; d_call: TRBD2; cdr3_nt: TGCGCCAGCAGCCAAGATCGGGGACTAATTTCGTCCGAGCAGTACTTC; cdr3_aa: CASSQDRGLISSEQYF
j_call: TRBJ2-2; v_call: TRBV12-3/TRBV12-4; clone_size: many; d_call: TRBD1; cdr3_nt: TGTGCCAGCAGCCTCCCCCGGGACAGGGGGCTCGGCGGGGAGCTGTTTTTT; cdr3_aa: CASSLPRDRGLGGELFF
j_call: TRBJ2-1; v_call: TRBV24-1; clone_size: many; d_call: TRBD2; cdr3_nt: TGTGCCACCAGTGACCCTAGCGGGGGCGAGTCCTACAATGAGCAGTTCTTC; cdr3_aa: CATSDPSGGESYNEQFF
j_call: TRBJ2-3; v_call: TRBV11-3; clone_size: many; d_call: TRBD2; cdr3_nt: TGTGCCAGCAGCTTAGATGGGCTAGCGGGAGGAACAGATACGCAGTATTTT; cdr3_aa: CASSLDGLAGGTDTQYF
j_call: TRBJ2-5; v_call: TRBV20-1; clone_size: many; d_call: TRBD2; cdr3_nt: TGCAGTACAGGAAGCGGGGTCTCCCAAGAGACCCAGTACTTC; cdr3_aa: CSTGSGVSQETQYF
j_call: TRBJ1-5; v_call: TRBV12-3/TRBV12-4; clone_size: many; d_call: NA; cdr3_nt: TGTGCCACCGGAACAGGGCAGCCCCAGCATTTT; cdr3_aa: CATGTGQPQHF
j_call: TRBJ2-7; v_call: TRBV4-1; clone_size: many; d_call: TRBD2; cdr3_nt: TGCGCCAGCAGCCAATCAGGACTAGCGGACCCCGAGCAGTACTTC; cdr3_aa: CASSQSGLADPEQYF
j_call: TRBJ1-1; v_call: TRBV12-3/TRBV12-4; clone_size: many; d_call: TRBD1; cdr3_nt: TGTGCCAGCAGCCAAAACAGGGGACAGAACACTGAAGCTTTCTTT; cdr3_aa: CASSQNRGQNTEAFF
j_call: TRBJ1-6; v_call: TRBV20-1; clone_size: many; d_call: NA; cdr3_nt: TGCAGTGCGGCCGAAACGAGCTCCTATAATTCACCCCTCCACTTT; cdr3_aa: CSAAETSSYNSPLHF
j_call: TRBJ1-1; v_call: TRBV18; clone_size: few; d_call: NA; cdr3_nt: TGTGCCAGCTCACCCGGGACAATTATGACTGAAGCTTTCTTT; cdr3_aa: CASSPGTIMTEAFF
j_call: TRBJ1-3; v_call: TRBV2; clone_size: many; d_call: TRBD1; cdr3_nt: TGTGCCAGCAGTGGCGACAGGGGGATGACTGGAAACACCATATATTTT; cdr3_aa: CASSGDRGMTGNTIYF
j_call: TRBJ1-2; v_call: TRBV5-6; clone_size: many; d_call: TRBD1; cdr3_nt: TGTGCCAGCAGACGACAGGGGGCGGACTATGGCTACACCTTC; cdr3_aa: CASRRQGADYGYTF
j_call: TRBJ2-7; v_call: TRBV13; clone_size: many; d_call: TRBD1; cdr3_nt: TGTGCCAGCAGCTCCCGACAGGGTCTAAGTAACGAGCAGTACTTC; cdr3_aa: CASSSRQGLSNEQYF
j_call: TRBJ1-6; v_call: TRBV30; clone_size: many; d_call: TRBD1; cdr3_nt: TGTGCCTGGAGTTTCCGGGACAGAAATTCACCCCTCCACTTT; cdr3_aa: CAWSFRDRNSPLHF
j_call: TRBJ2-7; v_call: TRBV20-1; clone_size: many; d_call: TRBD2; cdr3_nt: TGCAGTGCTGCCTTAGCCGGGACTAGCGGAGGGGAGCAGTACTTC; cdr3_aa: CSAALAGTSGGEQYF
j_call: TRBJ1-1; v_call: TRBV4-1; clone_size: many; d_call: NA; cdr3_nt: TGCGCCAGCAGCCGTATCCGGGACCCAGGTTTTGAAGCTTTCTTT; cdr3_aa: CASSRIRDPGFEAFF
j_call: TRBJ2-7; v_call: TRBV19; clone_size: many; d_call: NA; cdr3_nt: TGTGCCAGTAGTATGGCTCGTGATTACGAGCAGTACTTC; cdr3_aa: CASSMARDYEQYF
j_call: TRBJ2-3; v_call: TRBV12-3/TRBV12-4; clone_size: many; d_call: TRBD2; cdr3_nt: TGTGCCAGCAGCCTTACTAGCGGGGGGACAGATACGCAGTATTTT; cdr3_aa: CASSLTSGGTDTQYF
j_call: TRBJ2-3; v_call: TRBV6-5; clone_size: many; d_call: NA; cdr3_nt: TGTGCCAGCAACAAATTGGGCGAAGCGCAGTATTTT; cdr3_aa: CASNKLGEAQYF
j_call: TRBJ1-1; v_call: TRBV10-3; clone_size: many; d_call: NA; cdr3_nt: TGTGCCATCAGTTATGACAGTATGAACACTGAAGCTTTCTTT; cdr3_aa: CAISYDSMNTEAFF
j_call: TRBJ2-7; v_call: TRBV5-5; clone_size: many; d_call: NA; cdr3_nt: TGTGCCAGCAGCTTGGAGGGGATCGAGCAGTACTTC; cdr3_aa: CASSLEGIEQYF